Listed here are 12 T cell receptor beta chains from one sample, sequenced in a study of blood T cells in healthy people across ages. Combining a sample-barcoded 5' primer with a J-beta primer mix, a second PCR ran for roughly 7 to 12 cycles. Each CDR3 protein gets one entry after TCRdb re-called the 5' RACE reads with MiXCR. The sample lists 600,000 to 850,000 distinct CDR3 sequences, just under 25% occurring once. The sample was also linked to a second study, of T cells of mothers and their children.

The specimen sequenced was blood. The receptors here all came from a boy younger than 18 in good health.

The chain joins TRBV15 to TRBJ2-1; the match to TRBD2 covers 14 bases. CDR1 LNHNV and CDR2 YYDKDF come from the germline V gene (reference sequence). V trimming: 4 bases; J trimming: 4 bases; junction bases outside the gene matches: 3. This CDR3 contains 16 residues. The CDR3 nucleotides are TGTGCCACCAGCAAGGGACTAGCGGGAGTTTACAATGAGCAGTTCTTC. Residues: CATSKGLAGVYNEQFF. The whole variable domain, filled in from reference TRBV15 and TRBJ2-1, reads DAMVIQNPRYQVTQFGKPVTLSCSQTLNHNVMYWYQQKSSQAPKLLFHYYDKDFNNEADTPDNFQSRRPNTSFCFLDIRSPGLGDTAMYLCATSKGLAGVYNEQFFGPGTRLTVL.

This clonotype was seen more than once but under ten times. The chain carries TRBV2 and TRBJ2-5; perhaps TRBD2 as D (6 bases). With 3 bases removed from V and 5 bases from J, the gap between germline ends came to 10 bases. CDR3 size: 13 residues. Germline loops: CDR1 SNHLY, CDR2 FYNNEI. The CDR3 loop is CASSDGLRETQYF. CDR3 nucleotides: TGTGCCAGCAGTGACGGACTACGGGAGACCCAGTACTTC.

This rearrangement joins TRBV9 to TRBJ2-2, with D possibly matching TRBD1 (6 bases). CDR1 is SGDLS, CDR2 YYNGEE, per germline. This CDR3 spans 17 amino acids. V was clipped by 4 bases and J by 4 bases, with 20 bases between them. In nucleotides, the CDR3 is TGTGCCAGCAGCCCCTCCCTTGTGGGGGCAATCACCGGGGAGCTGTTTTTT. It specifies CASSPSLVGAITGELFF.

V usage is TRBV28 and J usage is TRBJ2-5; D remains unclear. The DNA matches TRBJ2-7 better at its end, which makes the J call doubtful. Germline V gene lookup returns CDR1 MDHEN and CDR2 SYDVKM. The CDR3 spans 14 residues. The CDR3 loop is CASRRRAVSYEQYF. The CDR3 coding sequence is TGTGCCAGCAGGCGACGGGCGGTTTCCTACGAGCAGTACTTC.

This rearrangement joins TRBV9 to TRBJ1-5; no firm D call. The CDR3 loop spans 14 amino acids. Per germline, CDR1 SGDLS and CDR2 YYNGEE. Trimming took 0 bases from V and 2 from J, leaving 6 bases between them. The CDR3 coding sequence is TGTGCCAGCAGCGTAGGTTCGGGCAATCAGCCCCAGCATTTT. It encodes CASSVGSGNQPQHF. The whole variable domain, filled in from reference TRBV9 and TRBJ1-5, reads DSGVTQTPKHLITATGQRVTLRCSPRSGDLSVYWYQQSLDQGLQFLIQYYNGEERAKGNILERFSAQQFPDLHSELNLSSLELGDSALYFCASSVGSGNQPQHFGDGTRLSIL.

This clonotype showed up just a few times. The chain couples TRBV3-1 to TRBJ2-2, with D unclear. The CDR3 sequence is 15 residues long. Trimming took 1 base from V and 4 from J, leaving 10 bases between them. Germline V gives CDR1 LGHDT, CDR2 YNNKEL (reference sequence). CDR3 DNA sequence: TGTGCCAGCAGCCAAGTGAAAATGTTCACCGGGGAGCTGTTTTTT. Amino acids: CASSQVKMFTGELFF.

V gene TRBV29-1 combines with J gene TRBJ2-3, with 10 bases identical to TRBD2. The CDR3 is 16 residues long. Germline V gene data show CDR1 as SQVTM and CDR2 as ANQGSEA. The V and J ends lost 1 base and 3 bases, in that order; junction bases with no gene match: 7. CDR3 region: CSVEGGEAGGTDTQYF. CDR3 sequence (DNA): TGCAGCGTTGAAGGAGGTGAAGCGGGGGGGACAGATACGCAGTATTTT.

This sequence joins TRBV19 and TRBJ2-2; D assignment may be TRBD1 or TRBD2 (5 bases each). The CDR3 contains 15 residues. CDR1 is LNHDA and CDR2 is SQIVND in the germline V gene (reference sequence). Trimming shortened V by 5 bases and J by 7 bases, and 17 bases separated the two germline ends. The CDR3 protein is CASSLGEVTGGELFF. DNA of the CDR3: TGTGCCAGTAGTCTGGGGGAAGTGACGGGCGGGGAGCTGTTTTTT.

Remarks on this clonotype: One end of the junction fails to match germline, which may point to a read error. V usage is TRBV7-9 and J usage is TRBJ1-4; TRBD1 matches at 8 bases. CDR1 and CDR2 (germline): SEHNR, FQNEAQ (reference sequence). The CDR3 is 15 residues long. The CDR3 reads CASSSSGQGYEKLFF. Written as DNA, the CDR3 is TGCGCCAGCAGCTCTTCCGGACAGGGATATGAAAAACTGTTTTTT.

This clonotype was observed a few times. The chain carries TRBV20-1 and TRBJ2-5, with D possibly TRBD1 on 5 matching bases. Germline loops: CDR1 DFQATT, CDR2 SNEGSKA (reference sequence). Trimming pared 6 bases from V and 5 bases from J, leaving 19 bases between. This CDR3 contains 14 residues. CDR3 DNA sequence: TGCAGTGCCGAGATGGACAAAGGTGTGGAGACCCAGTACTTC. It translates to CSAEMDKGVETQYF.

In this sample, this clonotype turned up a few times. The chain links TRBV6-1 to TRBJ2-5; D is perhaps TRBD2 (6 bases). CDR3 length: 15 residues. Between the trimmed V and J ends, which lost 0 bases and 0 bases, there was a span of 8 bases. CDR1 and CDR2 from the germline V gene are MNHNS and SASEGT. The CDR3 DNA follows: TGTGCCAGCAGTGAAGCGGCGGGGCACCAAGAGACCCAGTACTTC. This sequence encodes CASSEAAGHQETQYF.

This clonotype was seen a few times. The chain joins TRBV7-2 to TRBJ2-3, with 8 bases that match TRBD1. Germline V lookup: CDR1 SGHTA, CDR2 FQGNSA. The CDR3 has 13 residues. With 6 bases clipped from V and 4 bases from J, the junction kept 3 bases outside the gene matches. The CDR3 sequence is CASRGQGADTQYF. DNA for the CDR3: TGTGCCAGCAGAGGACAGGGCGCAGATACGCAGTATTTT.